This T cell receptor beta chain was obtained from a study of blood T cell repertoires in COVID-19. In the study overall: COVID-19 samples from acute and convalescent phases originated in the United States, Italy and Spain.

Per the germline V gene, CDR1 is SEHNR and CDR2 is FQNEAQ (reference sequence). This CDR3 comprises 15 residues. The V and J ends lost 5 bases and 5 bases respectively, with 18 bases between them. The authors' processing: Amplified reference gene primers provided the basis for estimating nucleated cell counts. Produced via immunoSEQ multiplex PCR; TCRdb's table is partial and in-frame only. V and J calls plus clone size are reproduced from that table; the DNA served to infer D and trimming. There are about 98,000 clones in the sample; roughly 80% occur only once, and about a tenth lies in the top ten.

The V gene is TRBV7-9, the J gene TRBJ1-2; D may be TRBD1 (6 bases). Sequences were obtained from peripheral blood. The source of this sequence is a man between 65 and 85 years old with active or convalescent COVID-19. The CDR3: CASSPLGQIMYGYTF. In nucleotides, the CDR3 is TGTGCCAGCAGCCCCCTCGGACAGATCATGTATGGCTACACCTTC.